The source of this TCR beta chain is a study of siplizumab effects on memory and regulatory T cells. Study observations and caveats: Whether proliferating Tregs in siplizumab cultures suppress was not functionally confirmed. Only a minority of proliferating CD4+ or CD8+ clones had an assignable naive or memory phenotype, with roughly 75-97% lacking one. Alloreactive CD4+ clones that could be mapped were on average 68.8% Treg-derived with siplizumab, against 25% to 30% in controls. Naive T cells were seen as more diverse than memory cells and as major alloresponse contributors.

The protocol was immunoSEQ multiplex PCR, while the TCRdb copy is restricted to in-frame clones and leaves out a portion. Among approximately 100,000 clones listed, roughly 91% were seen once. On this clone itself: As yet, its antigen is unknown.

Losses at the gene ends were 10 bases for V and 3 bases for J; bases not matched to a gene: 14. This CDR3 spans 15 amino acids. The specimen was non-Treg CD4+ T cells sorted from blood. The chain has TRBV23-1 and TRBJ1-2; 7 nucleotides line up with TRBD1. TRBV23-1 is an open reading frame whose function is uncertain. This clonotype was obtained from a human donor in good health. The CDR3 sequence: CATGTAPTHYYGYTF. CDR3 in DNA: TGCGCCACCGGGACAGCGCCCACCCACTACTATGGCTACACCTTC.